What follows are 10 T cell receptor beta chains derived from one specimen sequenced in a study of human T cells and chemical hapten exposure. TCRdb reprocessed the RACE reads with MiXCR, giving one entry per CDR3 protein. Among about 110,000 distinct CDR3 sequences, 9% to 9.5% were seen once, and the ten largest hold 2.5% to 3.5%. Documented time point: patch test 2, 6 weeks after DPC sensitization. The sample's treatment: therapeutic diphenylcyclopropenone sensitization with weekly scalp DPC. Specimen: whole blood, collected in connection with sensitization to the hapten diphenylcyclopropenone (DPC). All receptors derive from a woman aged 40-49 years with alopecia areata. Some clones in this sample may be carry-over from other donors' samples.

In this sample, this clonotype turned up many times. The chain recombines TRBV29-1 with TRBJ1-1; unclear D gene. Germline lookup yields CDR1 SQVTM and CDR2 ANQGSEA. The ends were cut back, 4 bases at V and 5 bases at J, with 8 bases in the middle. The CDR3 totals 11 residues. The chain's CDR3 is CSVGRETEAFF. The CDR3 DNA follows: TGCAGCGTTGGGAGGGAGACTGAAGCTTTCTTT.

In its sample, this clonotype was seen many times. The V gene is TRBV6-1, the J gene TRBJ1-2, with D perhaps matching TRBD1 (5 bases). V shed 11 bases and J shed 8 bases, with 21 bases lying between them. CDR1 MNHNS and CDR2 SASEGT come from the germline V gene. The CDR3 loop spans 13 amino acids. CDR3 in DNA: TGTGCCGTCTCATACGGGGCAGAGACCGGCTACACCTTC. It codes for CAVSYGAETGYTF.

This clonotype occurred many times. The chain has TRBV5-1 and TRBJ1-6, with 7 nucleotides matching TRBD1. From germline, CDR1 is SGHRS and CDR2 YFSETQ. After removal of 4 bases from V and 5 bases from J, the junction contained 3 bases not matched to a gene. This CDR3 is built from 14 residues. Here the CDR3 DNA reads TGCGCCAGCAGCGTGGACAGGAATAATTCACCCCTCCACTTT. Its translation: CASSVDRNNSPLHF.

This clonotype was observed at least ten times. The chain couples TRBV6-6 to TRBJ2-1; 8 bases are shared with TRBD1. Unmatched junction bases numbered 11, after V lost 0 bases and J lost 13 bases. The CDR3 is 15 residues long. Germline CDR1 reads MNHNY; CDR2 reads SVGAGI (reference sequence). This CDR3 reads CASSYSEGQAPPQFF. As DNA, the CDR3 is TGTGCCAGCAGTTACTCGGAGGGACAGGCTCCCCCCCAGTTCTTC.

The chain links TRBV7-6 to TRBJ2-5, with 7 bases identical to TRBD1. Germline loops: CDR1 SGHVS, CDR2 FNYEAQ. This CDR3 spans 15 amino acids. V trimming: 1 base; J trimming: 4 bases; junction bases outside the gene matches: 6. CDR3 sequence reads: CASSLEGAKGETQYF. The CDR3 nucleotides are TGTGCCAGCAGCTTAGAGGGGGCTAAGGGAGAGACCCAGTACTTC.

This clonotype has just a few counts. V gene TRBV12-3 or TRBV12-4 combines with J gene TRBJ1-4, with a weak D call TRBD1 (5 bases). The CDR3 totals 17 residues. The V end lost 6 bases, the J end lost 3 bases, and 20 bases lay between the germline ends. In DNA form, the CDR3 reads TGTGCCAGCAGCACAGCGGGCAGGGTGCGGCCTAATGAAAAACTGTTTTTT. This sequence encodes CASSTAGRVRPNEKLFF.

This clonotype was recorded many times. The J gene is TRBJ1-5, the V gene TRBV2; TRBD1 might be the D (6 bases). Germline V gene sequence: CDR1 SNHLY, CDR2 FYNNEI. This CDR3 comprises 15 residues. V was shortened by 2 bases and J by 4 bases, with 12 bases between the two germline ends. DNA of the CDR3: TGTGCCAGCAGTGAATACAGGGAAGTTAATCAGCCCCAGCATTTT. The encoded protein is CASSEYREVNQPQHF.

By its share, this clonotype is medium-sized. The chain combines TRBV28 with TRBJ2-4, with D perhaps matching TRBD1 (5 bases). V gave up 5 bases and J gave up 1 base, with 15 bases separating them. The germline V gene has CDR1 MDHEN and CDR2 SYDVKM. This CDR3 spans 16 amino acids. The chain's CDR3 is CASSPNPGWAKNIQYF. CDR3 DNA: TGTGCCAGCAGTCCAAATCCAGGGTGGGCCAAAAACATTCAGTACTTC.

This clonotype was picked up many times. V gene TRBV7-3 combines with J gene TRBJ2-2; D gene ambiguous. Trimming left V 5 bases short and J 7 bases short, with 14 bases between. Germline V lookup: CDR1 SGHTA, CDR2 FQGTGA. The CDR3 sequence is 14 residues long. CDR3 region: CASSLLWDNGELFF. The DNA of the CDR3 is TGTGCCAGCAGCCTCCTCTGGGATAACGGGGAGCTGTTTTTT.

This chain links TRBV27 with TRBJ1-2, with TRBD1 identical over 7 bases. The V gene end was trimmed by 5 bases and the J gene end by 7 bases; junction bases not matched to a gene: 10. Germline V gene sequence: CDR1 MNHEY, CDR2 SMNVEV (reference sequence). There are 14 residues in the CDR3. CDR3: CASSTFDREGGYTF. The CDR3 nucleotides read TGTGCCAGCAGTACCTTCGACAGGGAAGGTGGCTACACCTTC.